The 27 T cell receptor beta chains listed next were all sequenced from one sample in a study of T cells after posttransplantation cyclophosphamide. Repertoires were generated with immunoSEQ multiplex PCR, while TCRdb's copy carries only in-frame clones and drops some. The sample holds some 47,000 clones, 86% seen once. Material: PBMCs. Receptor source: a man aged 25 to 40 with a blood cancer, CMV-positive, and with a related stem cell donor.

This clone is labeled large. The rearrangement joins TRBV21-1 to TRBJ2-7; the table assigns TRBD2, which was not confirmed against the DNA. TRBV21-1 is a listed pseudogene. There are 16 residues in the CDR3. The CDR3 DNA reads as TGTGCCAGCAGCCTTCGGACTAGCGGCAAGACCTACGAGCAGTACTTC. This translates into CASSLRTSGKTYEQYF.

V is TRBV7-2 and J is TRBJ1-1, with D unclear. The V gene's germline CDR1 is SGHTA and CDR2 FQGNSA. The V end was cut by 2 bases, the J end by 1 base, with 8 bases between. The CDR3 has 14 amino acids. This CDR3 reads CASSLITANTEAFF. CDR3 DNA sequence: TGTGCCAGCAGCTTAATTACAGCGAACACTGAAGCTTTCTTT.

V is TRBV18 and J is TRBJ2-7; perhaps TRBD1 as D (5 bases). Germline CDR1 reads KGHSH; CDR2 reads LQKENI. The CDR3 length is 14 residues. V lost 6 bases to trimming and J lost 4 bases, with 16 bases between them. CDR3 loop: CASSDRGFFYEQYF. CDR3 nucleotide sequence: TGTGCCAGCTCGGATAGGGGTTTTTTTTACGAGCAGTACTTC. Supplemented by reference TRBV18 and TRBJ2-7, the full variable domain reads NAGVMQNPRHLVRRRGQEARLRCSPMKGHSHVYWYRQLPEEGLKFMVYLQKENIIDESGMPKERFSAEFPKEGPSILRIQQVVRGDSAAYFCASSDRGFFYEQYFGPGTRLTVT.

The chain combines TRBV6-5 with TRBJ2-7, with 13 bases fitting TRBD2. CDR1 is MNHEY, CDR2 SVGAGI, per germline. V gave up 0 bases and J gave up 6 bases; unmatched junction bases: 2. This CDR3 contains 15 residues. As DNA, the CDR3 is TGTGCCAGCAGTTACTCGACTAGCGGGGGGTTCGAGCAGTACTTC. This translates into CASSYSTSGGFEQYF.

The V call is TRBV6-5, the J call TRBJ2-1; D is ambiguous. The V gene's germline CDR1 is MNHEY and CDR2 SVGAGI. The CDR3 covers 14 residues. V dropped 2 bases and J dropped 7 bases, with 12 bases sitting between them. This chain's CDR3 is CASSYLRKINEQFF. In nucleotides, the CDR3 is TGTGCCAGCAGTTACCTGAGGAAGATTAATGAGCAGTTCTTC.

The chain combines TRBV27 with TRBJ1-2, with D tentatively TRBD1 (6 bases). Per the germline V gene, CDR1 is MNHEY and CDR2 is SMNVEV (reference sequence). This CDR3 is built from 15 residues. V was cut by 4 bases and J by 7 bases, with 19 bases left in between. CDR3 DNA sequence: TGTGCCAGCAGTTCACCCGGCAGGGGCTGGGGTGGCTACACCTTC. It translates to CASSSPGRGWGGYTF.

The V call is TRBV5-6, the J call TRBJ2-5, with TRBD2 matching 15 bases. V lost 4 bases to trimming and J lost 5 bases; unmatched junction nucleotides: 9. CDR1 SGHDT and CDR2 YYEEEE come from the germline V gene. This CDR3 has 17 residues. The CDR3 DNA reads TGTGCCAGCAGCCCATCGGGACTAGCGGGAGGAGGGGAGACCCAGTACTTC. Protein product: CASSPSGLAGGGETQYF.

The CDR3 here is CASSFRQGFENTIYF. The CDR3 DNA reads TGTGCCAGCAGTTTCAGGCAGGGCTTCGAAAACACCATATATTTT. The chain has TRBV27 and TRBJ1-3, with D possibly matching TRBD1 (5 bases). CDR3 size: 15 residues. Germline V gene lookup returns CDR1 MNHEY and CDR2 SMNVEV (reference sequence). The V end lost 3 bases, the J end lost 6 bases, and 15 bases lay between the germline ends.

This chain uses TRBV9 with TRBJ2-5, with 11 bases aligning to TRBD1. With 4 bases clipped from V and 5 bases from J, the junction kept 10 bases outside the gene matches. The V gene's germline CDR1 is SGDLS and CDR2 YYNGEE. The CDR3 length is 16 residues. CDR3 sequence: CASSRHWTGGRETQYF. The CDR3 DNA reads as TGTGCCAGCAGCAGGCATTGGACAGGGGGCAGGGAGACCCAGTACTTC.

V usage is TRBV5-1 and J usage is TRBJ1-5; D gene unclear. Trimming shortened V by 4 bases and J by 3 bases, and 14 bases separated the two germline ends. Germline CDR1 SGHRS, CDR2 YFSETQ. This CDR3 has 15 amino acids. The CDR3 DNA sequence: TGCGCCAGCAGCCCGGGAACAGACTACAATCAGCCCCAGCATTTT. It encodes CASSPGTDYNQPQHF.

The chain combines TRBV21-1 with TRBJ2-7; the table's D call, TRBD2, has no DNA check behind it. TRBV21-1 constitutes a pseudogene. The CDR3 runs 15 residues. The CDR3 sequence is CASSIPRLARHEQYF. The CDR3 DNA sequence: TGTGCCAGCAGCATCCCGCGACTAGCGAGACACGAGCAGTACTTC.

The gene calls are TRBV7-9 and TRBJ2-1; 7 bases map to TRBD2. Germline V gene lookup returns CDR1 SEHNR and CDR2 FQNEAQ (reference sequence). This CDR3 region has 15 residues. Trimming removed 5 bases from V and 2 bases from J; junction bases left unmatched: 6. The CDR3 region has the DNA TGTGCCAGCAGCCTCGCCGGGACTACCTACAATGAGCAGTTCTTC. Translated, it gives CASSLAGTTYNEQFF.

This chain links TRBV30 with TRBJ1-5; weak D call: TRBD1 (6 bases). CDR3 length: 17 residues. Germline V CDR1 and CDR2: GTSNPN, SVGIG (reference sequence). The V end was cut by 2 bases, the J end by 0 bases, with 17 bases between. The CDR3 sequence is CAWSRRTASISNQPQHF. CDR3 in DNA: TGTGCCTGGAGTAGAAGGACAGCAAGTATTAGCAATCAGCCCCAGCATTTT.

This chain joins TRBV7-9 and TRBJ1-1; 8 bases fit TRBD1. Trimming at V came to 4 bases and at J to 4 bases, leaving 2 bases not matched to a gene. Germline V gene data show CDR1 as SEHNR and CDR2 as FQNEAQ (reference sequence). CDR3 size: 13 residues. CDR3 in DNA: TGTGCCAGCAGCTCGGGACAGGTCACTGAAGCTTTCTTT. Its translation is CASSSGQVTEAFF.

V and J are TRBV7-2 and TRBJ2-2, with D maybe TRBD1 (6 bases). The CDR3 consists of 15 residues. The germline V and J ends were trimmed by 0 bases and 8 bases, with 13 bases remaining between them. Germline CDR1 is SGHTA and CDR2 is FQGNSA. The CDR3 DNA is TGTGCCAGCAGCTTAGCCCCCCAGGGGCAGGGGGAGCTGTTTTTT. Its protein is CASSLAPQGQGELFF.

The chain is built from TRBV7-2 and TRBJ1-4; 9 positions agree with TRBD1. Germline V gene sequence: CDR1 SGHTA, CDR2 FQGNSA. CDR3 size: 15 residues. The V and J ends lost 3 bases and 3 bases, in that order; junction bases with no gene match: 2. The CDR3 sequence is CASSLTGGPNEKLFF. The DNA of the CDR3 is TGTGCCAGCAGCTTGACAGGGGGACCTAATGAAAAACTGTTTTTT. The full variable domain, with the rest looked up from reference TRBV7-2 and TRBJ1-4, is GAGVSQSPSNKVTEKGKDVELRCDPISGHTALYWYRQSLGQGLEFLIYFQGNSAPDKSGLPSDRFSAERTGGSVSTLTIQRTQQEDSAVYLCASSLTGGPNEKLFFGSGTQLSVL.

This clone was seen a handful of times. V and J are TRBV15 and TRBJ1-5; D unclear. V dropped 0 bases and J dropped 2 bases, with 5 bases sitting between them. The CDR3 consists of 14 residues. Germline CDR1 reads LNHNV; CDR2 reads YYDKDF (reference sequence). The CDR3 loop reads CATSRDLGNQPQHF. The DNA of the CDR3 is TGTGCCACCAGCAGAGATTTAGGCAATCAGCCCCAGCATTTT.

This chain uses TRBV6-5 with TRBJ1-1; D unclear. V lost 6 bases and J 4 bases, leaving 15 bases between the germline ends. The CDR3 spans 14 residues. Germline V gives CDR1 MNHEY, CDR2 SVGAGI. As DNA, the CDR3 is TGTGCCAGCAGACTAGAAAGGTTGGGCACTGAAGCTTTCTTT. Its protein is CASRLERLGTEAFF.

This clone is a singleton in its sample. This sequence joins TRBV19 and TRBJ2-1; TRBD1 matches 9 bases. V shed 5 bases and J 1 base; nucleotides not matched to a gene: 0. From germline, CDR1 is LNHDA and CDR2 SQIVND (reference sequence). This CDR3 has 14 amino acids. CDR3 sequence: CASSGQGSYNEQFF. The DNA for the CDR3 is TGTGCCAGTAGTGGACAGGGGTCCTACAATGAGCAGTTCTTC.

This sequence joins TRBV7-2 and TRBJ2-7; 12 bases are a match to TRBD2. Germline V lookup: CDR1 SGHTA, CDR2 FQGNSA. The V gene end was trimmed by 5 bases and the J gene end by 3 bases; junction bases not matched to a gene: 8. The CDR3 runs 16 residues. In nucleotides, the CDR3 is TGTGCCAGCAGCCAAGGACTAGCGGGAACCGGCTACGAGCAGTACTTC. Translated, it gives CASSQGLAGTGYEQYF.

The rearrangement joins TRBV9 to TRBJ2-1; 10 positions agree with TRBD2. The CDR3 runs to 16 residues. CDR1 is SGDLS and CDR2 is YYNGEE in the germline V gene. The V and J ends lost 0 bases and 6 bases, in that order; junction bases with no gene match: 6. The CDR3 bases are TGTGCCAGCAGCGTAGCCACGGCTAGCGGGAGCAATGAGCAGTTCTTC. The encoded protein is CASSVATASGSNEQFF.

This chain uses TRBV5-6 with TRBJ2-1; D perhaps matches TRBD2 (6 bases). The CDR3 has 17 amino acids. Germline assignment: CDR1 SGHDT and CDR2 YYEEEE. Between the trimmed V and J ends, which lost 6 bases and 4 bases, there was a span of 23 bases. The CDR3: CASNSANSGKRYNEQFF. The CDR3 region has the DNA TGTGCCAGCAACTCTGCTAATAGCGGCAAAAGATACAATGAGCAGTTCTTC.

The chain joins TRBV9 to TRBJ2-7; 14 nucleotides match TRBD2. The V and J ends lost 4 bases and 5 bases, in that order; junction bases with no gene match: 8. CDR1 is SGDLS, CDR2 YYNGEE, per germline. The CDR3 has 16 residues. CDR3 in DNA: TGTGCCAGCAGCCAGGTGGGACTAGCGGGAGAGAACGAGCAGTACTTC. Its protein is CASSQVGLAGENEQYF.

The V gene is TRBV29-1, the J gene TRBJ2-7; 13 nucleotides align to TRBD2. The V segment lost 7 bases and the J segment 5 bases; nucleotides outside the gene matches: 11. In germline, CDR1 is SQVTM, CDR2 ANQGSEA. This CDR3 spans 15 amino acids. CDR3 in amino acids: CSGIWTSGGRDEQYF. The DNA of the CDR3 is TGCAGCGGAATCTGGACTAGCGGGGGCCGGGACGAGCAGTACTTC.

The chain recombines TRBV29-1 with TRBJ2-4, with D possibly TRBD1 on 6 matching bases. V was cut by 4 bases and J by 3 bases, with 19 bases left in between. There are 16 residues in the CDR3. CDR1 and CDR2 from the germline V gene are SQVTM and ANQGSEA. CDR3 in DNA: TGCAGCGTTGCTCCAACAGGGTATTTTGTCAAAAACATTCAGTACTTC. As protein: CSVAPTGYFVKNIQYF.

This clone was recorded once. The rearrangement uses TRBV19 and TRBJ2-2, with 8 nucleotides matching TRBD1. The V segment lost 6 bases and the J segment 6 bases; nucleotides outside the gene matches: 3. The germline CDR1 and CDR2 sequences are LNHDA and SQIVND (reference sequence). This CDR3 has 13 residues. As DNA, the CDR3 is TGTGCCAGTAGCCTACAGGGGGCCGGGGAGCTGTTTTTT. Encoded protein: CASSLQGAGELFF. Together with reference TRBV19 and TRBJ2-2, the CDR3 gives the full variable domain: DGGITQSPKYLFRKEGQNVTLSCEQNLNHDAMYWYRQDPGQGLRLIYYSQIVNDFQKGDIAEGYSVSREKKESFPLTVTSAQKNPTAFYLCASSLQGAGELFFGEGSRLTVL.

This CDR3 reads CASSFSSRISANYGYTF. The CDR3 DNA is TGTGCCAGCAGCTTTAGTTCGCGGATTTCTGCCAACTATGGCTACACCTTC. The chain carries TRBV7-8 and TRBJ1-2, with D hard to call. Deletions cut 3 bases from V and 2 bases from J, with 19 bases between. The germline gives CDR1 SGHVS, CDR2 FQNEAQ. This CDR3 comprises 17 residues. Combining the CDR3 with reference TRBV7-8 and TRBJ1-2 gives the whole variable domain GAGVSQSPRYKVAKRGQDVALRCDPISGHVSLFWYQQALGQGPEFLTYFQNEAQLDKSGLPSDRFFAERPEGSVSTLKIQRTQQEDSAVYLCASSFSSRISANYGYTFGSGTRLTVV.